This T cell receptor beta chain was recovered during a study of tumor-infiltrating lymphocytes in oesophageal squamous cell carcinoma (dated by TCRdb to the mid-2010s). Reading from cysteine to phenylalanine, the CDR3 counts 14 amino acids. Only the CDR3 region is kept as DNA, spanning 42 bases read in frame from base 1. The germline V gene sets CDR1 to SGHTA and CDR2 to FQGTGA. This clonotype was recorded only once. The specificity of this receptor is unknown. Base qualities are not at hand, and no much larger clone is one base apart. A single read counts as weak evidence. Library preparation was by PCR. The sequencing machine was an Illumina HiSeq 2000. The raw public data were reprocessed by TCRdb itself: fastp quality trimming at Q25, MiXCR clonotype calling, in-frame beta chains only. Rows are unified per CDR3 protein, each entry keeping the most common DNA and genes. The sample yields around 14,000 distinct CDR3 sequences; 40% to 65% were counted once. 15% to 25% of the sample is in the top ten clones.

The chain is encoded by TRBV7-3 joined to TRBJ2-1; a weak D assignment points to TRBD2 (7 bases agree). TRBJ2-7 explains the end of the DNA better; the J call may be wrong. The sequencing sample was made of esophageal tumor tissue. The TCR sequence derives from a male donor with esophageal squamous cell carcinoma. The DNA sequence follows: TGTGCCAGCAGCGGGGGGGCCACGTACAATGAGCAGTACTTC. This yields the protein CASSGGATYNEQYF.